Below, one TCR beta chain is given with its context. The source of the sample is a study of shared clonotypes between healthy human individuals. Assay: immunoSEQ multiplex PCR; the TCRdb copy retains only in-frame clones and omits some. The repertoire holds some 660,000 clones, with 73% as singletons. V was shortened by 2 bases and J by 5 bases, with 13 bases between the two germline ends. Germline assignment: CDR1 SGHNT and CDR2 YYREEE (reference sequence). The CDR3 sequence is 14 residues long. Input material: memory CD4+ T cells sorted from blood. Noted subset: CD45RA-negative fraction. The TCR comes from a woman in her 30s in good health. This chain links TRBV5-4 with TRBJ2-5; D remains ambiguous. The CDR3, as DNA: TGTGCCAGCAGCTTAGAGAACAGTCGGGAGACCCAGTACTTC. Residues: CASSLENSRETQYF. Using reference TRBV5-4 and TRBJ2-5 for the parts outside the CDR3, the full variable domain is ETGVTQSPTHLIKTRGQQVTLRCSSQSGHNTVSWYQQALGQGPQFIFQYYREEENGRGNFPPRFSGLQFPNYSSELNVNALELDDSALYLCASSLENSRETQYFGPGTRLLVL.